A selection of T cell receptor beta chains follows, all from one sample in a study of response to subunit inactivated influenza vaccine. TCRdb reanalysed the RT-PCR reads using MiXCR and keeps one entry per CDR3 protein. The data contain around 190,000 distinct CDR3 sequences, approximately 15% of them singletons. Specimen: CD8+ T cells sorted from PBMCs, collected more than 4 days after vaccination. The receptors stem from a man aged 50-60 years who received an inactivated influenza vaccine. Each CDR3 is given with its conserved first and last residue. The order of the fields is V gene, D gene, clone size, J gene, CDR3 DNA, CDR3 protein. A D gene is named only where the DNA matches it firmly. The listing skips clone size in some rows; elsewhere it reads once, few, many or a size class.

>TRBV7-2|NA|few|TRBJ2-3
TGTGCCAGCAGCGGAGGGCTCGGCACAGATACGCAGTATTTT
CASSGGLGTDTQYF
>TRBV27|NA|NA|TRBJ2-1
TGTGCCAGCAGTTTTATCCCCCTATCCCCCGGGGGCCAGTTCTTC
CASSFIPLSPGGQFF
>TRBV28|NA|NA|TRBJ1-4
TGTGCCAGCAGTTTAAAGTCTATCGGAAAACTGTTTTTT
CASSLKSIGKLFF
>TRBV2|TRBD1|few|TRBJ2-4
TGTGCCAGCAGCGACAGGGTGCTACCAAATAGCATTCAGTACTTC
CASSDRVLPNSIQYF
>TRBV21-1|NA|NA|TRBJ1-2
TGTGCCAGCAGCAAGTCAGGGATTTCTAACTATGGCTACACCTTC
CASSKSGISNYGYTF
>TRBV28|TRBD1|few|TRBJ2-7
TGTGCCACGAGAGTGGACAGGGGCGAGCAGTACTTC
CATRVDRGEQYF
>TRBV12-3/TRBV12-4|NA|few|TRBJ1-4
TGTGCCAGCAGTTTAACTCCGGACACTTTGTCTGAAAAACTGTTTTTT
CASSLTPDTLSEKLFF
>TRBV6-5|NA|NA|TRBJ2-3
TGTGCCAGCAGTTACTGGCGTCGGGCCTCCACAGATACGCAGTATTTT
CASSYWRRASTDTQYF
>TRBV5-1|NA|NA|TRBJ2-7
TGCGCCAGCAGCTTCCGCTCTAGCGCGTCCTACGAGCAGTACTTC
CASSFRSSASYEQYF
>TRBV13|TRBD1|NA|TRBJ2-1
TGTGCCAGCAGCTTCAGGGGGCGCTCCTACAATGAGCAGTTCTTC
CASSFRGRSYNEQFF
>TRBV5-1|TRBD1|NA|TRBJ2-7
TGCGCCAGCAGCCAGACCGGGACAGGGGGAGATTCCTACGAGCAGTACTTC
CASSQTGTGGDSYEQYF
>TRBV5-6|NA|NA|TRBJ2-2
TGTGCCAGCAGCCTCCTCGACTCGAACACCGGGGAGCTGTTTTTT
CASSLLDSNTGELFF
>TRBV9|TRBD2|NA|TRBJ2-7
TGTGCCAGCAGCGGAAAGGCGGGAGGGGTTTCCTACGAGCAGTACTTC
CASSGKAGGVSYEQYF
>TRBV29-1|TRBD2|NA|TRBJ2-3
TGCAGCGTTGAAGAGGGGGTAGCGGGAGGATGGGATACGCAGTATTTT
CSVEEGVAGGWDTQYF
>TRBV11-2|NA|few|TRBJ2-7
TGTGCCAGCAGCTTAGGGGGGCGGAACGAGCAGTACTTC
CASSLGGRNEQYF
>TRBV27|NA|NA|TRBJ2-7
TGTGCCAGCAGTTTATCTTCAGGGGAAATCTACGAGCAGTACTTC
CASSLSSGEIYEQYF
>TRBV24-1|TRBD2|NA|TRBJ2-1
TGTGCCACCAGTGATCATTTAGCGGGAGAATCTGCTTCGCAGTTCTTC
CATSDHLAGESASQFF
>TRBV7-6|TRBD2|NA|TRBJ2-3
TGTGCCAGCACCTGGATTAGCGGGGGGTCCACAGATACGCAGTATTTT
CASTWISGGSTDTQYF
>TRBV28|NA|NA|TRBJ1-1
TGTGCCAGCAGCGTTGGCAGTAACACTGAAGCTTTCTTT
CASSVGSNTEAFF
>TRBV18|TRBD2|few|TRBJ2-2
TGTGCCAGCTCCCTTGGACTAGCGGGCCTATACACCGGGGAGCTGTTTTTT
CASSLGLAGLYTGELFF
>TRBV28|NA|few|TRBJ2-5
TGTGCCAGCAGCCTTACAGACCAAGAGACCCAGTACTTC
CASSLTDQETQYF
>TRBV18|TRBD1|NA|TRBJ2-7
TGTGCCAGCTCAACTACAGGGGTATTCTCCTACGAGCAGTACTTC
CASSTTGVFSYEQYF
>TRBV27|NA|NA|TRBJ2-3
TGTGCCAGCAGCCCCGTGCCAATAAGCGGGCGCACAGATACGCAGTATTTT
CASSPVPISGRTDTQYF
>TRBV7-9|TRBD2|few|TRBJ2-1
TGTGCCAGCAGCTTTTCTGGCGGGAGGATCATCGAGCAGTTCTTC
CASSFSGGRIIEQFF
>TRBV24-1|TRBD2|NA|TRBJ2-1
TGTGCCACCAGTGACCAACTAGCGGTTTCCTACAATGAGCAGTTCTTC
CATSDQLAVSYNEQFF